A selection of T cell receptor beta chains follows, all from one sample in a study of blood T cell repertoires in COVID-19. Generated by immunoSEQ multiplex PCR, the TCRdb table keeps only in-frame clones and is missing some. In the table there are over 300,000 clones, around 89% of which are singletons. The sequenced sample consisted of PBMCs or T cells enriched from blood (not recorded which). The receptor source for this set is a woman between 25 and 40 years old with acute COVID-19. CDR3s leave out the opening cysteine and the closing phenylalanine or tryptophan. The D gene is left open where the match is weak.

TRBJ2-3,TRBV13,TRBD2,ASSLVRGGETQY
TRBJ2-2,TRBV11-2,.,ATGLVAVTGELF
TRBJ1-5,TRBV19,.,ASSNRQEHNINQPQH
TRBJ1-5,TRBV6-1,TRBD1,ASSEEPSGGPQH
TRBJ1-1,TRBV7-3,.,ASSLYQKNTEAF
TRBJ1-1,TRBV10-3,.,AISEQVLNTEAF
TRBJ1-5,TRBV6-2/TRBV6-3,.,ASSPEVGGSNQPQH
TRBJ1-4,TRBV29-1,TRBD1,SAEPFGTGQEGDNEKLF
TRBJ2-3,TRBV29-1,TRBD2,SVEVTGGGTDTQY
TRBJ2-1,TRBV9,TRBD1,ASSPPGQKNEQF
TRBJ1-6,TRBV7-2,TRBD1,ASSTDRGDNSPLH
TRBJ2-5,TRBV5-5,TRBD2,ASSPPGLAGGQETQY
TRBJ2-7,TRBV7-8,.,ASSPRPYEQY
TRBJ2-2,TRBV19,TRBD1,ASSNQGDTGELF
TRBJ2-3,TRBV5-1,TRBD2,ASSGGLAGGTDTQY
TRBJ1-1,TRBV6-2/TRBV6-3,TRBD1,ASSYQVPWTGGMNTEAF
TRBJ2-1,TRBV3-1/TRBV3-2,TRBD1,ASSRGTGIESEQF
TRBJ2-7,TRBV15,TRBD1,ATSSPGTVSYEQY
TRBJ2-5,TRBV6-5,TRBD1,ASSYGDRGTETQY
TRBJ2-5,TRBV5-5,.,ASSLDLGGALKTQY
TRBJ2-1,TRBV2,TRBD1,ASRRIRDSYNEQF
TRBJ1-6,TRBV5-1,TRBD1,ASSEKTGYNSPLH
TRBJ2-7,TRBV6-2/TRBV6-3,.,ASSRGQRPFDEQY
TRBJ2-7,TRBV29-1,TRBD1,SVLPGQGYEQY
TRBJ2-7,TRBV5-6,.,ASTGGGTGEQY
TRBJ1-1,TRBV25-1,.,ASSEFGLGAF
TRBJ1-5,TRBV28,.,ASSSMTEYSNQPQH
TRBJ2-3,TRBV5-6,TRBD2,ASSGTSGGYTDTQY
TRBJ1-2,TRBV5-1,.,ASSLTGLDGYT
TRBJ2-7,TRBV29-1,TRBD2,SVEDRGVLYEQY
TRBJ1-5,TRBV19,.,ASSIDGAASNQPQH
TRBJ2-2,TRBV2,.,ASSVLRHTGELF
TRBJ1-6,TRBV2,TRBD1,ASSRGTVNSPLH
TRBJ1-4,TRBV20-1,.,SASGGGLGEKLF
TRBJ2-7,TRBV7-3,TRBD2,ASSLLPGGSYEQY
TRBJ1-5,TRBV28,.,ASSPQPAGRWGNQPQH
TRBJ1-1,TRBV19,TRBD1,ATQSADRGIGTEAF
TRBJ1-5,TRBV28,TRBD1,ASSAGTGVGNQPQH
TRBJ2-3,TRBV5-1,.,ASSSPGTDTQY
TRBJ1-3,TRBV19,TRBD1,ASLGGGHGGNTIY
TRBJ1-3,TRBV19,TRBD1,ASSRGTGSGGNTIY
TRBJ1-2,TRBV6-6,TRBD1,ASSGRGQPNYGYT
TRBJ1-1,TRBV5-1,TRBD1,ASSNRQGSTEAF
TRBJ2-7,TRBV6-5,.,ASSYDSSYEQY
TRBJ2-7,TRBV27,.,ASSVRPRGYEQY
TRBJ2-7,TRBV6-5,TRBD1,ASRRQGTNEQY
TRBJ2-2,TRBV7-7,.,ASSLAQGRSGELF
TRBJ2-2,TRBV5-6,.,ASSLADRSYTGELF
TRBJ1-2,TRBV10-3,TRBD1,AISDLGGAHGYT
TRBJ1-3,TRBV30,TRBD1,AWIGRDRAGSGNTIY
TRBJ2-7,TRBV4-1,TRBD1,ASSQEWTGASYEQY
TRBJ2-2,TRBV9,.,ASSPEGWTGELF
TRBJ1-5,TRBV19,TRBD1,ASSNDRVYSNQPQH
TRBJ1-2,TRBV3-1/TRBV3-2,.,ASSLFAGLTPYGYT